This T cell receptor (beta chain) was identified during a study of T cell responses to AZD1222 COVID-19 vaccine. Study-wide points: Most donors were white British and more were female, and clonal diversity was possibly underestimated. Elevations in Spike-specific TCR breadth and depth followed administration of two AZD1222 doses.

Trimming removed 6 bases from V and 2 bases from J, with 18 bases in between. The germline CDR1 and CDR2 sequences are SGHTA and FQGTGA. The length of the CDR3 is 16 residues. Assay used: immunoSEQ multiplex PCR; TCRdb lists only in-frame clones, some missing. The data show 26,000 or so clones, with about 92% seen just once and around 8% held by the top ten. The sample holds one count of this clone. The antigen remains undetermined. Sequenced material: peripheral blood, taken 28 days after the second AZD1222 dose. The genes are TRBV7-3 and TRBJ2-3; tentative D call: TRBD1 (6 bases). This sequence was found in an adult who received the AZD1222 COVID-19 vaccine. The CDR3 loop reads CASSRGFNPHTDTQYF. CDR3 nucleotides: TGTGCCAGCAGTAGGGGGTTCAATCCACACACAGATACGCAGTATTTT.